This TCR beta chain was recorded in a study of response to subunit inactivated influenza vaccine. CDR1 is SGHTS and CDR2 is YDEGEE in the germline V gene. V lost 4 bases, J lost 2 bases, and 16 bases lay in between. The CDR3 is made up of 15 amino acids. From the RT-PCR reads, TCRdb called clonotypes with MiXCR, one entry per CDR3 protein. The repertoire holds fewer than 650,000 distinct CDR3 sequences, with approximately 13% as singletons. Sequencing was performed on PBMCs from blood, taken about 40 days after vaccination. The chain is built from TRBV5-8 and TRBJ2-7; TRBD1 is a possible D gene (6 bases). The source is a man aged 50-59 years who received an inactivated influenza vaccine. The CDR3 loop reads CASSTYRESTYEQYF. The CDR3 bases are TGTGCCAGCAGCACATACAGGGAGTCAACCTACGAGCAGTACTTC.